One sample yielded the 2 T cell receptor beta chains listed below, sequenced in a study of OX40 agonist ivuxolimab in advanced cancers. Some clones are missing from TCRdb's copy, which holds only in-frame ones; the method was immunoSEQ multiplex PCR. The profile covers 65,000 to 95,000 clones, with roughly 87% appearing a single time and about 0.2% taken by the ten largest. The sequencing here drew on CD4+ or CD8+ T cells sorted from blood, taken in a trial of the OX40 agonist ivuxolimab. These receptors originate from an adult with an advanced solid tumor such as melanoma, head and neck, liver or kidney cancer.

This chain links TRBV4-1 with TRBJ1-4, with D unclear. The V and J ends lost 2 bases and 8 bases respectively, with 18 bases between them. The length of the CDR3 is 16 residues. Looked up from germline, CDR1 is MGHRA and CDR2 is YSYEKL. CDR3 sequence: CASSQPTGGFGEKLFF. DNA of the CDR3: TGCGCCAGCAGCCAACCCACGGGAGGTTTTGGCGAAAAACTGTTTTTT.

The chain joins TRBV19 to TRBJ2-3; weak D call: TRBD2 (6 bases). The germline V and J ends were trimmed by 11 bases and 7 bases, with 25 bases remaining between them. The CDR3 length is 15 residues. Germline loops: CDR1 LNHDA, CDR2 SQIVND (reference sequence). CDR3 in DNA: TGTGCCTCTACCATGAGCTCCGCGGGGCTAAATACGCAGTATTTT. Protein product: CASTMSSAGLNTQYF.